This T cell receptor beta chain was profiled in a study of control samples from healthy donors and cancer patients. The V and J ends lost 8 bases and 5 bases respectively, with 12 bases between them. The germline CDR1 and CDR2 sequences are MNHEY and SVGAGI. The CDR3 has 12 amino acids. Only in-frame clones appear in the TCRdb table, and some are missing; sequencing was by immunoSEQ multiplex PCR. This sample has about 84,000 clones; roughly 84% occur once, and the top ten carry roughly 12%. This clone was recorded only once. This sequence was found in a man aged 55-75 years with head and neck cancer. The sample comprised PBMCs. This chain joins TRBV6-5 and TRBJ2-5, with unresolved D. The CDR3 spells CASSRARETQYF. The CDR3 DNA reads TGTGCCAGCTCCCGGGCCAGGGAGACCCAGTACTTC.